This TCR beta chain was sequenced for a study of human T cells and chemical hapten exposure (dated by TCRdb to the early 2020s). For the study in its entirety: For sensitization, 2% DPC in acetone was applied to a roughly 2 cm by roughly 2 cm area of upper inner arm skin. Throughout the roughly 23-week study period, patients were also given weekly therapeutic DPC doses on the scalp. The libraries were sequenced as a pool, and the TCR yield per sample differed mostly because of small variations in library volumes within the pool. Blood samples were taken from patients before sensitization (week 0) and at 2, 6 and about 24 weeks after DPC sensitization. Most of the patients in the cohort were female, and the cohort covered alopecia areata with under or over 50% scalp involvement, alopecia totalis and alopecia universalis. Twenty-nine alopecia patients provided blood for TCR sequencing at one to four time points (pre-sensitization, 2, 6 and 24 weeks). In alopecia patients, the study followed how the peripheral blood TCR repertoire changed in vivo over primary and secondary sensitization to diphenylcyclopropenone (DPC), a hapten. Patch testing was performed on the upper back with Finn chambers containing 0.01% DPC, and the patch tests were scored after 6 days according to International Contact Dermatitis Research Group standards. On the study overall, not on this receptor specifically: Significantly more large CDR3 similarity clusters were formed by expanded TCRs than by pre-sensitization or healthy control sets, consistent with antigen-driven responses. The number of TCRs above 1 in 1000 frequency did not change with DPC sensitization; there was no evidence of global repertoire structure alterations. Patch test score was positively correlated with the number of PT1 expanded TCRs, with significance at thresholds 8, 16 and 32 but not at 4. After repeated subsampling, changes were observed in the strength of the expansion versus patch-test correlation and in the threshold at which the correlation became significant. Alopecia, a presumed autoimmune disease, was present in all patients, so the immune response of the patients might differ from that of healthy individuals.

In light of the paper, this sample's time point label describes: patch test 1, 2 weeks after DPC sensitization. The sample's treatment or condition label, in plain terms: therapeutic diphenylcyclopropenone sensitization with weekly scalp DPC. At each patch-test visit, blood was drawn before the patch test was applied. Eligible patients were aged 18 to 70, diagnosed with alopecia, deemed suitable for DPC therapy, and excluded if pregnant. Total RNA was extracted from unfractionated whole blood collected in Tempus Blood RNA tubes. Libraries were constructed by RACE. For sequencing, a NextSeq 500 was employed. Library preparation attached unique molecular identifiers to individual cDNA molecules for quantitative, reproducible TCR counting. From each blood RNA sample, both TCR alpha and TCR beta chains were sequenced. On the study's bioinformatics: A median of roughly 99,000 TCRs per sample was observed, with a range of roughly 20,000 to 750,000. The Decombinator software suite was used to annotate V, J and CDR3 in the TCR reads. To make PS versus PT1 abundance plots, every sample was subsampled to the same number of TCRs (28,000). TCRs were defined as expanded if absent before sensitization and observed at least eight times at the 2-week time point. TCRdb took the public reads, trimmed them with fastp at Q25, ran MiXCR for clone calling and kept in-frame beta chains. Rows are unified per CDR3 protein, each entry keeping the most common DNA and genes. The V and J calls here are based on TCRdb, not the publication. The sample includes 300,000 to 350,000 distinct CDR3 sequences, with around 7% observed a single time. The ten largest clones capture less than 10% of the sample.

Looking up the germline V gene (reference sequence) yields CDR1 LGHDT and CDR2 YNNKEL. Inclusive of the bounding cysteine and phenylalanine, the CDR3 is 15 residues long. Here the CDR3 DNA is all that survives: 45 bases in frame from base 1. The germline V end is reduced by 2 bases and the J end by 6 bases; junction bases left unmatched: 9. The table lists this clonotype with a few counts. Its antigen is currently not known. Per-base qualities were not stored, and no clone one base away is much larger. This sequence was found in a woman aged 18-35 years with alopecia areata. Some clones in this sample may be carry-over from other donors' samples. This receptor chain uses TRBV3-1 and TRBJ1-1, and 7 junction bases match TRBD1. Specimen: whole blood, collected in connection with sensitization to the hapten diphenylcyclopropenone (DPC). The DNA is TGTGCCAGCAGCCAATATAGGACAGGAGGTCCTGAAGCTTTCTTT. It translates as CASSQYRTGGPEAFF.